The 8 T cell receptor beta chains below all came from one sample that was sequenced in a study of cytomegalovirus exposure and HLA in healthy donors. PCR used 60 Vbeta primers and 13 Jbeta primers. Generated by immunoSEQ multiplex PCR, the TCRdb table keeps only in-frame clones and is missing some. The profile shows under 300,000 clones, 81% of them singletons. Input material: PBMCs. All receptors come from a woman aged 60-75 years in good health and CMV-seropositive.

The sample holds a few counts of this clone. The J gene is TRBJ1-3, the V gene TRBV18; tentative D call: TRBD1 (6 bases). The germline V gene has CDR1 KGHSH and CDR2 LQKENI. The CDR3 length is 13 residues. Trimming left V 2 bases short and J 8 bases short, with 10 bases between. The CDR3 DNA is TGTGCCAGCTCACCAGGGACAAGCGACACCATATATTTT. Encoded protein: CASSPGTSDTIYF.

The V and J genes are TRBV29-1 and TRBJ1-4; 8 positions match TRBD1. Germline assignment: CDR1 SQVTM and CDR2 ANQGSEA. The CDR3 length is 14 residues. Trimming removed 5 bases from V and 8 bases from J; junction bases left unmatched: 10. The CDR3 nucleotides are TGCAGCGTTTTGAAGGGGACAGGAGGCGAAAAACTGTTTTTT. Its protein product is CSVLKGTGGEKLFF. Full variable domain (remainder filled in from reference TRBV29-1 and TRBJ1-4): SAVISQKPSRDICQRGTSLTIQCQVDSQVTMMFWYRQQPGQSLTLIATANQGSEATYESGFVIDKFPISRPNLTFSTLTVSNMSPEDSSIYLCSVLKGTGGEKLFFGSGTQLSVL.

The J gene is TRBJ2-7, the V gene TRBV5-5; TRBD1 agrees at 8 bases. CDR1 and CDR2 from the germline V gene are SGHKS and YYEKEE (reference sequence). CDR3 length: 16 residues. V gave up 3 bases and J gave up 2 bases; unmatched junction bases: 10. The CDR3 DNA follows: TGTGCCAGCAGCTCCAGAACCGGGACAGGCCCCTACGAGCAGTACTTC. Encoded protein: CASSSRTGTGPYEQYF.

The CDR3 region is CATQLSSGSGHEQFF. CDR3 nucleotide sequence: TGTGCCACCCAGCTTAGTAGCGGGAGTGGGCATGAGCAGTTCTTC. This sequence joins TRBV7-8 and TRBJ2-1; 9 bases fit TRBD2. Germline V lookup: CDR1 SGHVS, CDR2 FQNEAQ. V dropped 10 bases and J dropped 8; count of bases not matched to a gene: 15. The CDR3 has 15 residues.

CDR3 sequence reads: CASSLQGLREGYTF. CDR3 DNA sequence: TGCGCCAGCAGCTTACAGGGTTTGCGAGAGGGCTACACCTTC. The chain carries TRBV5-1 and TRBJ1-2; maybe TRBD1 (6 bases). Germline assignment: CDR1 SGHRS and CDR2 YFSETQ. This CDR3 is 14 amino acids long. The V and J ends lost 2 bases and 8 bases respectively, with 16 bases between them.

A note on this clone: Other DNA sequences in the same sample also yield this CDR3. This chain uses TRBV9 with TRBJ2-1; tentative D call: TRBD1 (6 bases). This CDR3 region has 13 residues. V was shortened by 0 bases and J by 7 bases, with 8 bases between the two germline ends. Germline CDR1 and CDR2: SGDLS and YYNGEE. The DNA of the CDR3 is TGTGCCAGCAGCGTAGGGCAGGGGAATGAGCAGTTCTTC. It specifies CASSVGQGNEQFF.

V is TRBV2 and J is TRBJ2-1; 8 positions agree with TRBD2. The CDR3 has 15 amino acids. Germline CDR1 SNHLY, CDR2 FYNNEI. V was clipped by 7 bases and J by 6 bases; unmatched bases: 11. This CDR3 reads CASTTSGSKVNEQFF. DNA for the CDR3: TGTGCCAGCACTACAAGCGGGAGCAAGGTCAATGAGCAGTTCTTC.

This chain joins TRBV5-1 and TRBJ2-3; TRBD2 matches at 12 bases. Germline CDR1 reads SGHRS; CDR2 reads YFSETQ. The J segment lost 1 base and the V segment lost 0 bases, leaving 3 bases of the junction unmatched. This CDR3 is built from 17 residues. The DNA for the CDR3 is TGCGCCAGCAGCTTGGCTAGCGGGAGGGCACGCACAGATACGCAGTATTTT. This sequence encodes CASSLASGRARTDTQYF.